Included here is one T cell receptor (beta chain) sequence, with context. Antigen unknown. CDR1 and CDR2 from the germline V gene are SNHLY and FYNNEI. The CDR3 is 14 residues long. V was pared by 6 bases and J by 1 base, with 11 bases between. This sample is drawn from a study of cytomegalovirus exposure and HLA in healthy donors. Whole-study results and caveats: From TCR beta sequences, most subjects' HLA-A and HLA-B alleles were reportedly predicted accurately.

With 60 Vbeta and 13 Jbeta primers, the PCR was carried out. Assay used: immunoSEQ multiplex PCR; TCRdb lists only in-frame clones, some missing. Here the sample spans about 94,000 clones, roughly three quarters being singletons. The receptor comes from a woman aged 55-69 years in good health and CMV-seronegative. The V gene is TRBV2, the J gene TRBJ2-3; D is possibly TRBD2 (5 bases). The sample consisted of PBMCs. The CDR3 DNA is TGTGCCAGCAGCCCCTGGCGGGGCACAGATACGCAGTATTTT. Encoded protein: CASSPWRGTDTQYF.